The sequence of this T cell receptor (beta chain) was determined in a study of blood T cell repertoires in COVID-19. With 1 base clipped from V and 3 bases from J, the junction kept 2 bases outside the gene matches. Germline V gene lookup returns CDR1 LGHDT and CDR2 YNNKEL (reference sequence). This CDR3 spans 14 amino acids. The repertoire was sequenced with immunoSEQ multiplex PCR; TCRdb's copy has only in-frame clones and lacks some. The sample consists of under 300,000 clones, roughly 91% of them appearing once. The chain joins TRBV3-1 (or the pseudogene TRBV3-2) to TRBJ1-1; TRBD1 matches 7 bases. Sample: PBMCs or T cells enriched from blood (not recorded which). This clonotype was obtained from a man aged 40-55 years who had recovered from COVID-19. The CDR3 loop is CASSQARGDTEAFF. The CDR3 DNA follows: TGTGCCAGCAGCCAAGCCAGGGGGGACACTGAAGCTTTCTTT.